The clone carrying this T cell receptor beta chain was counted many times. Antigen specificity is unknown. This entry comes from a study of T cells in Graves' hyperthyroidism and ophthalmopathy. Turning to the study itself: Blood from the periphery was taken at initial diagnosis, before any treatment. Study conclusions and caveats: Most expanded thyroid clonotypes above 0.001 recurred in blood. Ophthalmopathy, as predicted by the model, came a median approximately 6.5 months after the prediction.

The ends were cut back, 3 bases at V and 6 bases at J, with 11 bases in the middle. The CDR3 runs 13 residues. TCR beta CDR3 regions were amplified from RNA. The TCR CDR3 was amplified in a first-round RT-PCR using the HTBI primer set. TCRdb re-called the multiplex PCR reads through MiXCR, storing one row per CDR3 protein. In the table there are approximately 690,000 distinct CDR3 sequences, around 20% of which are singletons. The sample taken for sequencing was blood. The chain carries TRBV12-3 or TRBV12-4 and TRBJ1-1; D not certain. The sequence was collected from a man aged 25-45 years with Graves' ophthalmopathy. The chain's CDR3 is CASSLADDAEAFF. The CDR3, as DNA: TGTGCCAGCAGTTTGGCAGACGACGCTGAAGCTTTCTTT.